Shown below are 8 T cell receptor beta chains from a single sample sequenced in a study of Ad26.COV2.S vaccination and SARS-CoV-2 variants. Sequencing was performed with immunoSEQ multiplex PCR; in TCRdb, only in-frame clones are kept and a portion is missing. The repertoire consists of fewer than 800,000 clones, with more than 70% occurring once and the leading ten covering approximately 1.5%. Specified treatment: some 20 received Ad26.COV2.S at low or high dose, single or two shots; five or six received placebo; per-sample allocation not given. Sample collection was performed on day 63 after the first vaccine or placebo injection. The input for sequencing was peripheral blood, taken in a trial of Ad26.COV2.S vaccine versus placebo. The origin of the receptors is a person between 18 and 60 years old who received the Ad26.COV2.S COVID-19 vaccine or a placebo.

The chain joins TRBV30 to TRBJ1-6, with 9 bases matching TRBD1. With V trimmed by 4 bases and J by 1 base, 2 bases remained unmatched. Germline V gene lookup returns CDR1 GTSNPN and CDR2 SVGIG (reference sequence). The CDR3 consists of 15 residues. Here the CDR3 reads CAWKDRGSYNSPLHF. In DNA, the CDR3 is TGTGCCTGGAAGGACAGGGGATCCTATAATTCACCCCTCCACTTT.

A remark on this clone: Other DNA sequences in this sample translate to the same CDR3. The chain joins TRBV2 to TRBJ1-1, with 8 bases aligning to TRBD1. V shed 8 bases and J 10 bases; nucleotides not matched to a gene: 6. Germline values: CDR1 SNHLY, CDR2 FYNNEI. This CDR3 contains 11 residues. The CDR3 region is CASSQDRAAFF. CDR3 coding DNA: TGTGCCAGCTCTCAGGACAGGGCAGCTTTCTTT. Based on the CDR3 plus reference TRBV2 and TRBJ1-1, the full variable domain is EPEVTQTPSHQVTQMGQEVILRCVPISNHLYFYWYRQILGQKVEFLVSFYNNEISEKSEIFDDQFSVERPDGSNFTLKIRSTKLEDSAMYFCASSQDRAAFFGQGTRLTVV.

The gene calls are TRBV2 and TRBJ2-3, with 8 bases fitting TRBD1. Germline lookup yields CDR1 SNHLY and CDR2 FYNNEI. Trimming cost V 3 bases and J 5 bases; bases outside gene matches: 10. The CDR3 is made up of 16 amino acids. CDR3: CASSEFGQGGKDTQYF. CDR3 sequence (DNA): TGTGCCAGCAGTGAGTTCGGACAGGGTGGTAAAGATACGCAGTATTTT.

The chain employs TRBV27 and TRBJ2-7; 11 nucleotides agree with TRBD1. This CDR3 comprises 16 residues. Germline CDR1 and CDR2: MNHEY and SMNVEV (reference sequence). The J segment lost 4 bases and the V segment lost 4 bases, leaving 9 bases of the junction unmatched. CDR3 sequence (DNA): TGTGCCAGCAGTTCCTTAGGGGACAGGGGGGGGTACGAGCAGTACTTC. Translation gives CASSSLGDRGGYEQYF.

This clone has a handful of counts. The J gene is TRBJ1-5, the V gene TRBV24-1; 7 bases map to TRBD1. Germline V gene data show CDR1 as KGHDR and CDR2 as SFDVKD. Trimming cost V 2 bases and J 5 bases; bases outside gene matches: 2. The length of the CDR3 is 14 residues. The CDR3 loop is CATSDSDRDQPQHF. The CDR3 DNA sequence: TGTGCCACCAGTGATTCTGACAGGGATCAGCCCCAGCATTTT.

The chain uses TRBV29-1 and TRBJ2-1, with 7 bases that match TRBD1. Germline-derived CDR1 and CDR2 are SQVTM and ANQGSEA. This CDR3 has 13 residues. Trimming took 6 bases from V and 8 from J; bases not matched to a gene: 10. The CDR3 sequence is CSVRGGHGDEQFF. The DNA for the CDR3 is TGCAGCGTCAGAGGGGGCCATGGGGATGAGCAGTTCTTC.

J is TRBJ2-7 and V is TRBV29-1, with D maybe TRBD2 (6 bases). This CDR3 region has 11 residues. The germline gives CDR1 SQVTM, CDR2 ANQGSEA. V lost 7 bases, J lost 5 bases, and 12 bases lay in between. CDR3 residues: CSARGSHEQYF. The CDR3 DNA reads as TGCAGCGCCCGGGGGAGTCACGAGCAGTACTTC.

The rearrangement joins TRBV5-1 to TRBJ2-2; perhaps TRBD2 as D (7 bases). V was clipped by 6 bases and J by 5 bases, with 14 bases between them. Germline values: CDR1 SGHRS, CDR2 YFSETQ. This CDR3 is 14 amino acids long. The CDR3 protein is CASKFRGGTGELFF. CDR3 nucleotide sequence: TGCGCCAGCAAATTCAGGGGAGGGACCGGGGAGCTGTTTTTT.